This T cell receptor (beta chain) was sequenced for a study of low-dose radiotherapy and immunotherapy resistance in tumors. Overall study context: Cohort 1 was treated with 0.5 Gy per fraction at 2-week intervals, amounting to 6.5 Gy overall. Intravenous ipilimumab 1 mg/kg every six weeks was given with nivolumab 240 mg every two weeks.

Time point indicated: before trial treatment. The presence of advanced solid tumors lacking tumor-infiltrating lymphocytes characterized eligible patients. CDR3 length equals 16 residues. The germline V gene encodes CDR1 DFQATT and CDR2 SNEGSKA (reference sequence). V lost 0 bases to trimming and J lost 0 bases, with 12 bases between them. This clonotype was detected ten times or more. Gene-specific TRAV and TRBV primers were used for first-strand cDNA, covering alpha and beta chains. TCR amplification used 20 PCR cycles, a constant-region primer and a V-primer adapter. It was by in vitro transcription that isolated mRNA was amplified. From the reads, TCRdb called clonotypes with MiXCR, one entry per CDR3 protein. The sample includes roughly 36,000 distinct CDR3 sequences, around a third seen only once; the top ten take roughly 3.7%.

The input for sequencing was PBMCs, taken before treatment. The gene calls are TRBV20-1 and TRBJ2-1; D not resolved. This TCR was sampled from a male donor with gallbladder cancer. CDR3 sequence: CSARDHGMISYNEQFF. DNA for the CDR3: TGCAGTGCTAGAGATCATGGGATGATCTCCTACAATGAGCAGTTCTTC.